A single T cell receptor (gamma chain) is shown here with its context. No DNA is shown, since the ends of the CDR3 on it are uncertain; the CDR3 is the one TCRdb lists. The record originates from a study of gamma-delta chains in newborns, infants, children. About the research overall: Polyclonal expansion of innate γδ T cells after birth follows microbial exposure.

TCRdb re-called the reads through CATT. The sample's table shows around 92 gamma-chain clones. Material for sequencing was blood. This TCR derives from a child who received the measles vaccine. This table probably holds off-target reads from a library built for another chain.

The CDR3 protein is CACDVLGDSSWDTRQMFFGTGIKLF. The V gene is listed as TRGV9; no J gene was called. From germline, CDR1 is GITISATS and CDR2 ISYDGTV (reference sequence). The CDR3 sequence runs 25 residues, both termini included.